This section outlines one T cell receptor (beta chain) sequence together with its context. There are 13 residues in the CDR3. Germline V gene lookup returns CDR1 LNHDA and CDR2 SQIVND (reference sequence). Here immunoSEQ multiplex PCR was the method, and the copy in TCRdb shows in-frame clones only, minus some. The sample lists about 140,000 clones, about four fifths occurring once. This entry comes from a study of blood T cell repertoires in COVID-19. V usage is TRBV19 and J usage is TRBJ2-1; 7 bases align to TRBD2. The receptor was isolated from a man at least 80 years old with acute or convalescent COVID-19. Material: peripheral blood. The CDR3 loop reads CGSRGVPYNEQFF. Written as DNA, the CDR3 is TGTGGGTCCCGGGGGGTCCCCTACAATGAGCAGTTCTTC.